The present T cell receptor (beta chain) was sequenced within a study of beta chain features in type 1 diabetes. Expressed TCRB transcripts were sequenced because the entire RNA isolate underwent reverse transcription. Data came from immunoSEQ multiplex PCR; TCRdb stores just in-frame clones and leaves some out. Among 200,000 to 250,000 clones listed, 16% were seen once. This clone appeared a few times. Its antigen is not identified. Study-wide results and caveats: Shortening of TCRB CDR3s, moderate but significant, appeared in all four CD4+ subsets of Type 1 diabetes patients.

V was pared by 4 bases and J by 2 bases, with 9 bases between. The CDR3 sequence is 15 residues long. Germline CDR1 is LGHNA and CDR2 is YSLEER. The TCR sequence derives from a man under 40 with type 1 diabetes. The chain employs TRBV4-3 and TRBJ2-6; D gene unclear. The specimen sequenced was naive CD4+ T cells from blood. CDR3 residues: CASSLTVTGANVLTF. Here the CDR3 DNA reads TGCGCCAGCAGCCTTACAGTTACTGGGGCCAACGTCCTGACTTTC.